These 5 T cell receptor beta chains originate from one sample sequenced in a study of CD8 T cells in Susac syndrome. RNA was extracted with the RNeasy kit, and a quantity of about 0.45 to 1 ug was reverse transcribed using random hexamers. TCRdb reanalysed the immunoSEQ multiplex PCR reads using MiXCR and keeps one entry per CDR3 protein. The sample lists under 150,000 distinct CDR3 sequences, around 90% occurring once. Input material: CD8+ T cells from PBMCs. These receptor sequences come from a human donor with multiple sclerosis.

The chain employs TRBV6-5 and TRBJ1-2; no definite D call. CDR1 MNHEY and CDR2 SVGAGI come from the germline V gene. CDR3 size: 13 residues. The ends were cut back, 5 bases at V and 4 bases at J, with 11 bases in the middle. CDR3 protein: CASSAPNIYGYTF. As DNA, the CDR3 is TGTGCCAGCAGTGCGCCTAACATCTATGGCTACACCTTC.

The chain has TRBV5-6 and TRBJ2-7, with 7 bases that match TRBD1. The V and J ends lost 7 bases and 0 bases, in that order; junction bases with no gene match: 10. Germline V gene sequence: CDR1 SGHDT, CDR2 YYEEEE. The CDR3 length is 15 residues. The CDR3 here is CASGPFGTVSYEQYF. In nucleotides, the CDR3 is TGTGCCAGCGGACCTTTTGGGACAGTCTCCTACGAGCAGTACTTC.

The gene calls are TRBV6-5 and TRBJ1-6; D might be TRBD1 (5 bases). Trimming shortened V by 6 bases and J by 10 bases, and 16 bases separated the two germline ends. This CDR3 is built from 14 residues. Looked up from germline, CDR1 is MNHEY and CDR2 is SVGAGI. This CDR3 reads CASSEGQGGSPLHF. CDR3 bases: TGTGCCAGCAGCGAGGGGCAGGGTGGATCACCCCTCCACTTT.

The chain joins TRBV5-6 to TRBJ2-7; possibly TRBD1 for D (6 bases). V was cut by 4 bases and J by 0 bases, with 14 bases left in between. The CDR3 runs to 15 residues. The germline CDR1 and CDR2 sequences are SGHDT and YYEEEE. The CDR3 reads CASSPGQYNSYEQYF. The CDR3 DNA reads as TGTGCCAGCAGCCCAGGACAGTACAACTCCTACGAGCAGTACTTC.

V is TRBV20-1 and J is TRBJ1-5; TRBD1 is a possible D gene (6 bases). With 6 bases removed from V and 7 bases from J, the gap between germline ends came to 19 bases. CDR3 size: 14 residues. Germline CDR1 reads DFQATT; CDR2 reads SNEGSKA (reference sequence). The CDR3 loop is CSAGEGGLWQPQHF. The CDR3 DNA reads TGCAGTGCAGGGGAAGGGGGGTTATGGCAGCCCCAGCATTTT.